Given below is one T cell receptor (beta chain) in context. Its antigen remains unidentified. The data originate from a study of cytomegalovirus exposure and HLA in healthy donors. CDR1 and CDR2 (germline): MGHRA, YSYEKL. CDR3 length equals 16 residues. Trimming removed 1 base from V and 7 bases from J, with 16 bases in between. Among the 120 subjects of the validation cohort, separate from the roughly 730-subject first cohort, were the donors. General study results and limits: Rare TCR sequences dominated, though some public TCRs recurred in many donors. The study designated 160 or so TCR beta chains cytomegalovirus-associated.

The assay was immunoSEQ multiplex PCR, and TCRdb's table has in-frame clones only and misses some. The repertoire has 150,000 to 200,000 clones, about 83% of them found once; the top ten carry approximately 1.5%. The clonotype comes from a woman in her 30s in good health and CMV-seronegative. Sequencing was performed on PBMCs. This chain links TRBV4-1 with TRBJ1-4, with D unresolved. The CDR3 DNA reads as TGCGCCAGCAGCCAAGTGGGCACCCGATTCCCTGAAAAACTGTTTTTT. This translates into CASSQVGTRFPEKLFF.